A single sample is the source of the 17 T cell receptor beta chains below, sequenced in a study of T cells expressing NK-cell markers. TCRdb reprocessed the 5' RACE reads; each CDR3 protein has one entry and no DNA is given. Reported are 150,000 to 180,000 distinct CDR3 sequences; the ten largest clones contain 37%. The sample consisted of blood T cells: a sorted CD56 or NKG2C T cell subset, CD4+ or CD8+ T cells, or bulk PBMC T cells (not recorded which). These TCRs come from a woman aged 50 to 65 in good health.

The V and J genes are TRBV12-3 or TRBV12-4 and TRBJ2-3; the D call from TCRdb, TRBD2, cannot be confirmed without DNA. The CDR3 contains 14 residues. CDR3 residues: CASSLGPLTDTQYF.

The chain is built from TRBV4-1 and TRBJ2-3; there is no DNA to check the TCRdb D call of TRBD2. Germline lookup yields CDR1 MGHRA and CDR2 YSYEKL. This CDR3 comprises 14 residues. CDR3 amino acids: CASSLAGLTDTQYF.

The genes are TRBV7-9 and TRBJ2-5; the TCRdb call, TRBD1, lacks DNA for checking. Germline lookup yields CDR1 SEHNR and CDR2 FQNEAQ (reference sequence). This CDR3 comprises 15 residues. CDR3 region: CASSLTGGFMETQYF.

The CDR3 reads CATSDLEIAGGADTQYF. This sequence joins TRBV24-1 and TRBJ2-3; TCRdb's D call of TRBD2 is untestable without DNA. This CDR3 has 17 residues. Germline CDR1 reads KGHDR; CDR2 reads SFDVKD.

The rearrangement joins TRBV10-3 to TRBJ2-1; the TCRdb D gene call, TRBD1, has no DNA to confirm it. This CDR3 is built from 14 residues. CDR1 and CDR2 (germline): ENHRY, SYGVKD. CDR3 in amino acids: CAISESFRGSEQFF.

V and J are TRBV29-1 and TRBJ1-1; TCRdb proposes TRBD1, but this gene call is untestable without DNA. In germline, CDR1 is SQVTM, CDR2 ANQGSEA. The CDR3 loop spans 13 amino acids. CDR3 residues: CSVRTGKNTEAFF.

This CDR3 is CASSIGRYTGELFF. The chain recombines TRBV5-1 with TRBJ2-2; TCRdb lists TRBD2, though no DNA is available to test this call. In germline, CDR1 is SGHRS, CDR2 YFSETQ. The CDR3 sequence is 14 residues long.

The chain uses TRBV20-1 and TRBJ1-1. This CDR3 has 13 amino acids. Germline-derived CDR1 and CDR2 are DFQATT and SNEGSKA (reference sequence). The CDR3 region is CSARVARTTEAFF.

This chain joins TRBV7-9 and TRBJ2-1. CDR3 length: 14 residues. Germline assignment: CDR1 SEHNR and CDR2 FQNEAQ (reference sequence). This CDR3 reads CASSLTRASNEQFF. Full variable domain (outside the CDR3, taken from reference TRBV7-9 and TRBJ2-1): DTGVSQNPRHKITKRGQNVTFRCDPISEHNRLYWYRQTLGQGPEFLTYFQNEAQLEKSRLLSDRFSAERPKGSFSTLEIQRTEQGDSAMYLCASSLTRASNEQFFGPGTRLTVL.

The chain is built from TRBV19 and TRBJ2-6; TCRdb's D call, TRBD1, is unchecked because there is no DNA. The CDR3 runs to 16 residues. Per germline, CDR1 LNHDA and CDR2 SQIVND (reference sequence). The CDR3 here is CASLQGVSPGANVLTF.

The genes are TRBV21-1 and TRBJ2-5; with no DNA, the TCRdb D assignment of TRBD2 cannot be verified. TRBV21-1 is classified as a pseudogene. This CDR3 contains 15 residues. Here the CDR3 reads CASSAPGLSKETQYF.

The V and J genes are TRBV21-1 and TRBJ2-5. TRBV21-1 is deemed a pseudogene. The CDR3 contains 11 residues. The CDR3 region is CASSKGETQYF.

The chain couples TRBV27 to TRBJ2-4; without DNA, the TCRdb call of TRBD1 cannot be checked. This CDR3 comprises 13 residues. Germline CDR1 and CDR2: MNHEY and SMNVEV (reference sequence). CDR3 region: CASSLGTVHIQYF.

The chain has TRBV14 and TRBJ2-2. CDR3 size: 13 residues. Per germline, CDR1 SGHDN and CDR2 FVKESK. The CDR3 sequence is CASSQDQTGELFF.

V is TRBV7-6 and J is TRBJ1-1; as DNA is missing, the TRBD1 call by TCRdb cannot be tested. This CDR3 has 15 residues. Germline V gene lookup returns CDR1 SGHVS and CDR2 FNYEAQ. This CDR3 reads CASSLNPGANTEAFF.

V and J are TRBV27 and TRBJ2-5; TCRdb designates TRBD2, a call that cannot be tested without DNA. CDR3 length equals 16 residues. Germline lookup yields CDR1 MNHEY and CDR2 SMNVEV (reference sequence). CDR3 protein: CASSRTGTNPPGTQYF.

V gene TRBV27 combines with J gene TRBJ2-2; TCRdb lists TRBD1, though no DNA is available to test this call. CDR1 and CDR2 from the germline V gene are MNHEY and SMNVEV (reference sequence). This CDR3 has 15 amino acids. The CDR3 spells CASSLYLKGAGELFF.